One and the same sample provided the 10 T cell receptor beta chains below, sequenced in a study of OX40 agonist ivuxolimab in advanced cancers. The repertoire was sequenced with immunoSEQ multiplex PCR; TCRdb's copy has only in-frame clones and lacks some. Of 1,500 to 2,000 clones in the sample, around 79% were seen once. This specimen consisted of CD4+ or CD8+ T cells sorted from blood, obtained in a trial of the OX40 agonist ivuxolimab. These receptors were obtained from an adult with an advanced solid tumor such as melanoma, head and neck, liver or kidney cancer.

This clone was seen a few times. This CDR3 is CASSQDRRGEAFF. CDR3 coding DNA: TGTGCCAGCAGTCAAGACAGGCGCGGGGAAGCTTTCTTT. The chain employs TRBV27 and TRBJ1-1; the D gene is possibly TRBD1 (6 bases). The germline V and J ends were trimmed by 5 bases and 8 bases, with 15 bases remaining between them. Per germline, CDR1 MNHEY and CDR2 SMNVEV (reference sequence). The CDR3 extends over 13 amino acids.

The J gene is TRBJ2-3, the V gene TRBV19; 7 bases fit TRBD2. V shed 3 bases and J 2 bases; nucleotides not matched to a gene: 5. Germline CDR1 is LNHDA and CDR2 is SQIVND (reference sequence). There are 15 residues in the CDR3. Written as DNA, the CDR3 is TGTGCCAGTAGTATTTCCGGGGGGTCCACAGATACGCAGTATTTT. This encodes CASSISGGSTDTQYF.

V is TRBV7-6 and J is TRBJ1-2, with D unresolved. Germline V lookup: CDR1 SGHVS, CDR2 FNYEAQ. Trimming took 1 base from V and 8 from J, leaving 11 bases between them. CDR3 size: 13 residues. This CDR3 is CASSLEHTWGYTF. CDR3 in DNA: TGTGCCAGCAGCTTAGAACACACGTGGGGCTACACCTTC. The variable domain in full, completed from reference TRBV7-6 and TRBJ1-2, reads GAGVSQSPRYKVTKRGQDVALRCDPISGHVSLYWYRQALGQGPEFLTYFNYEAQQDKSGLPNDRFSAERPEGSISTLTIQRTEQRDSAMYRCASSLEHTWGYTFGSGTRLTVV.

The table lists this clone with a count of one. The rearrangement links TRBV11-2 to TRBJ2-1; 8 bases match TRBD2. Germline lookup yields CDR1 SGHAT and CDR2 FQNNGV. V trimming: 1 base; J trimming: 12 bases; junction bases outside the gene matches: 5. CDR3 length equals 13 residues. The chain's CDR3 is CASSLGGAGGQFF. The CDR3 DNA is TGTGCCAGCAGCTTAGGAGGTGCGGGGGGGCAGTTCTTC.

V and J are TRBV9 and TRBJ2-1; D perhaps matches TRBD2 (5 bases). V shed 4 bases and J shed 6 bases, with 17 bases lying between them. Germline V gene sequence: CDR1 SGDLS, CDR2 YYNGEE. The CDR3 has 15 residues. CDR3: CASSPPGSRFNEQFF. The DNA for the CDR3 is TGTGCCAGCAGCCCCCCGGGATCCCGTTTCAATGAGCAGTTCTTC.

This clone turned up a few times. The chain employs TRBV12-5 and TRBJ2-7, with unresolved D. The CDR3 is 11 residues long. Germline CDR1 reads LGHNT; CDR2 reads FRNRAP. V was clipped by 4 bases and J by 2 bases, with 3 bases between them. The CDR3 region is CASGWAYEQYF. The CDR3 nucleotides read TGTGCTAGTGGTTGGGCCTACGAGCAGTACTTC.

This clone was seen only a few times. The CDR3 nucleotides read TGTGCCAGCAGTCCTGGGACCAGGAATGAAAAACTGTTTTTT. This translates into CASSPGTRNEKLFF. The rearrangement uses TRBV2 and TRBJ1-4; possibly TRBD1 for D (5 bases). V lost 5 bases, J lost 5 bases, and 12 bases lay in between. This CDR3 has 14 amino acids. Germline assignment: CDR1 SNHLY and CDR2 FYNNEI.

The table lists this clone with a few counts. CDR3 sequence (DNA): TGTGCCAGCAGCGCCGGGACTAGCTTCACCGGGGAGCTGTTTTTT. This sequence encodes CASSAGTSFTGELFF. The genes are TRBV5-4 and TRBJ2-2, with 9 bases identical to TRBD2. V was pared by 4 bases and J by 4 bases, with 5 bases of the junction left unmatched. The CDR3 runs to 15 residues. Germline V lookup: CDR1 SGHNT, CDR2 YYREEE (reference sequence).

The V gene is TRBV11-2, the J gene TRBJ2-1; D is unresolved. The CDR3 is made up of 11 amino acids. Trimming removed 5 bases at V and 10 bases at J, with 9 bases between. Looked up from germline, CDR1 is SGHAT and CDR2 is FQNNGV. This chain's CDR3 is CASSPGIEQFF. Here the CDR3 DNA reads TGTGCCAGCAGCCCCGGCATAGAGCAGTTCTTC.

This clone was counted only a few times. The gene calls are TRBV27 and TRBJ2-1; 7 positions agree with TRBD2. Germline trimming cut 3 bases from V and 2 bases from J; bases unmatched to any gene: 4. The CDR3 is 15 residues long. The germline gives CDR1 MNHEY, CDR2 SMNVEV (reference sequence). CDR3 residues: CASSLGGGTYNEQFF. As DNA, the CDR3 is TGTGCCAGCAGTTTGGGCGGGGGAACCTACAATGAGCAGTTCTTC.